The next 7 T cell receptor beta chains were all read from a single sample in a study of blood T cell repertoires in COVID-19. Using immunoSEQ multiplex PCR, the repertoire was profiled, and TCRdb retains in-frame clones only, with some absent. The sample lists roughly 340,000 clones, 80% to 90% occurring once. Specimen: PBMCs or T cells enriched from blood (not recorded which). The receptors stem from a man between 18 and 29 years old who had recovered from COVID-19.

The chain links TRBV19 to TRBJ2-5; maybe TRBD2 (5 bases). Trimming stripped 3 bases from V and 2 bases from J, with 16 bases between. CDR1 and CDR2 (germline): LNHDA, SQIVND (reference sequence). This CDR3 has 16 amino acids. Here the CDR3 DNA reads TGTGCCAGTAGTATGCAGACTACGAGTTTACAAGAGACCCAGTACTTC. It translates to CASSMQTTSLQETQYF.

This clone was observed a few times. The V call is TRBV7-8, the J call TRBJ2-1, with TRBD2 matching over 9 bases. The CDR3 is made up of 16 amino acids. J was trimmed by 6 bases and V by 2 bases; bases with no gene match: 8. The germline V gene encodes CDR1 SGHVS and CDR2 FQNEAQ. Written as DNA, the CDR3 is TGTGCCAGCAGCTTATTTAGACTAGCGGTCCTCAATGAGCAGTTCTTC. Its protein product is CASSLFRLAVLNEQFF.

The rearrangement joins TRBV28 to TRBJ1-1, with a possible D match to TRBD1 (6 bases). With 8 bases removed from V and 1 base from J, the gap between germline ends came to 11 bases. Germline V gene sequence: CDR1 MDHEN, CDR2 SYDVKM. This CDR3 comprises 13 residues. CDR3: CASSGTTNTEAFF. CDR3 bases: TGTGCCAGCTCCGGGACAACGAACACTGAAGCTTTCTTT.

This chain connects TRBV30 to TRBJ2-3; 8 bases agree with TRBD2. Looked up from germline, CDR1 is GTSNPN and CDR2 is SVGIG (reference sequence). The CDR3 runs 16 residues. The trim removed 0 bases at V and 3 bases at J, leaving 8 bases unmatched. CDR3 amino acids: CAWSVLSGTRTDTQYF. The DNA for the CDR3 is TGTGCCTGGAGTGTCCTCTCCGGGACTAGGACAGATACGCAGTATTTT.

V gene TRBV27 combines with J gene TRBJ2-7; possibly TRBD2 for D (6 bases). Germline assignment: CDR1 MNHEY and CDR2 SMNVEV (reference sequence). Trimming stripped 4 bases from V and 6 bases from J, with 16 bases between. CDR3 length: 14 residues. The CDR3 region has the DNA TGTGCCAGCAGTTCCCCGCTGTCGGGGGTCGAGCAGTACTTC. It yields the protein CASSSPLSGVEQYF.

J is TRBJ2-1 and V is TRBV4-2; TRBD2 aligns across 9 bases. This CDR3 comprises 16 residues. The germline CDR1 and CDR2 sequences are LGHNA and YNFKEQ. The junction had 3 bases not matched to a gene; V was cut back by 1 base and J by 2 bases. This CDR3 reads CASSQVASGAYNEQFF. CDR3 in DNA: TGTGCCAGCAGCCAAGTAGCTAGCGGGGCCTACAATGAGCAGTTCTTC.

The chain combines TRBV19 with TRBJ1-4, with 7 bases that match TRBD1. Germline CDR1 is LNHDA and CDR2 is SQIVND (reference sequence). After removal of 6 bases from V and 0 bases from J, the junction contained 7 bases not matched to a gene. There are 16 residues in the CDR3. This CDR3 reads CASRGRGYATNEKLFF. The CDR3, as DNA: TGTGCCAGTAGGGGCAGGGGGTATGCAACTAATGAAAAACTGTTTTTT.